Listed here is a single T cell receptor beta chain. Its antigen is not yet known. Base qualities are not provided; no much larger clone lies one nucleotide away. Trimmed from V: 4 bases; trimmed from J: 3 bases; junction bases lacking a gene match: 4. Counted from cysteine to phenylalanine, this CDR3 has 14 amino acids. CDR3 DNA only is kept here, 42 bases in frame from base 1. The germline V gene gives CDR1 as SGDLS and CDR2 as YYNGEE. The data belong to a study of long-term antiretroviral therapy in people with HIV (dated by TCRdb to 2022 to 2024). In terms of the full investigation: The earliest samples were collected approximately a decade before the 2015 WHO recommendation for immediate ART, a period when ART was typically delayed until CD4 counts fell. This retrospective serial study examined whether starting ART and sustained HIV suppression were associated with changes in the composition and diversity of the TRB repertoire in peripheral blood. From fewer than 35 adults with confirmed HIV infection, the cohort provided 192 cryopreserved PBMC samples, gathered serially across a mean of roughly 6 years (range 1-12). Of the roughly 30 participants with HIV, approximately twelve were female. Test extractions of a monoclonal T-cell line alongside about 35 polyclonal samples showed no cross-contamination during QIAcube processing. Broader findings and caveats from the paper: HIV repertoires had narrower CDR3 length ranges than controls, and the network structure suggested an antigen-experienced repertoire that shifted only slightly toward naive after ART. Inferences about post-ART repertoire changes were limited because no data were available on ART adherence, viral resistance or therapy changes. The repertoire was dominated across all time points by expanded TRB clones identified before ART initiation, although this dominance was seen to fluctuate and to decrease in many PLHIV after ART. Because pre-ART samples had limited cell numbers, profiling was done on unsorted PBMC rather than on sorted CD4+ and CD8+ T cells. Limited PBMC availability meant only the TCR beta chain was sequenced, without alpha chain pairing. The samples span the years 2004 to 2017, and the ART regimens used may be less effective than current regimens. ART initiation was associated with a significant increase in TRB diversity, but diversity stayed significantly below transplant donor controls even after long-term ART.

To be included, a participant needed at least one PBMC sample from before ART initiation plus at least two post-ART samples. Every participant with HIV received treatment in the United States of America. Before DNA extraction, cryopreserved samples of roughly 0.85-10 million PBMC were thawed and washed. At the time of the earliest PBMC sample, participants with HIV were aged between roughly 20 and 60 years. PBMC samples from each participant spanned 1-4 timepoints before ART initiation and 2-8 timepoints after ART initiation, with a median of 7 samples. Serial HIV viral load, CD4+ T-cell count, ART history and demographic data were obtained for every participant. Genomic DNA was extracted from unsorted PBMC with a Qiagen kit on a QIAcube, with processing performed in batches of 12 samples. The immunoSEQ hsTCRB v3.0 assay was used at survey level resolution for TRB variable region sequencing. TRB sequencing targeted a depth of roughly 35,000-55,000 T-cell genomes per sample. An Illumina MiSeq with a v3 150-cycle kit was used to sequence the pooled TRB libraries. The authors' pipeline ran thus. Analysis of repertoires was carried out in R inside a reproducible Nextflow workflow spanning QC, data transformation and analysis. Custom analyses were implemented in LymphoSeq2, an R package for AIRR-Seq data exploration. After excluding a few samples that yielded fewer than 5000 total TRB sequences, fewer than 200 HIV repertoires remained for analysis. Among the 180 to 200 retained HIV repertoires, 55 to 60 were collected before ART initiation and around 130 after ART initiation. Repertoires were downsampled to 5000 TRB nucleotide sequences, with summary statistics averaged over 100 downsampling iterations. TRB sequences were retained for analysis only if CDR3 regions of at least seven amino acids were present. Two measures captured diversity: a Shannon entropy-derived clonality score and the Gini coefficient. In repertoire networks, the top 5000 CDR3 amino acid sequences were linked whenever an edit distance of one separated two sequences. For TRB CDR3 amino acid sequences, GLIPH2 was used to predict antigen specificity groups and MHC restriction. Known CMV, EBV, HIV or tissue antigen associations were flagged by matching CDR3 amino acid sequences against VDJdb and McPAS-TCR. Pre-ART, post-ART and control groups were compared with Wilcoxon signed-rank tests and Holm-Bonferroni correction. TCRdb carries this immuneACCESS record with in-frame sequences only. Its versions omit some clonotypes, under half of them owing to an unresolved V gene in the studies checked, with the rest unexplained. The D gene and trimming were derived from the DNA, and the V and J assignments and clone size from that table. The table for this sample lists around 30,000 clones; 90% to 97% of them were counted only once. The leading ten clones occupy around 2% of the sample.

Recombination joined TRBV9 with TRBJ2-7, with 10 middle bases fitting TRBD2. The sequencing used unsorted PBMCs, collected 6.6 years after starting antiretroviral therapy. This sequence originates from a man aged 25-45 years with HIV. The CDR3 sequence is CASSYLAGDYEQYF. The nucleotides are TGTGCCAGCAGCTACCTAGCGGGGGACTACGAGCAGTACTTC.